What follows are 3 T cell receptor beta chains derived from one specimen sequenced in a study of cytomegalovirus exposure and HLA in healthy donors (dated by TCRdb to 2015 to 2018). The library came from the immunoSEQ multiplex PCR assay. A mixture of 60 forward primers for TCR Vbeta segments and 13 reverse primers for TCR Jbeta segments was used in the multiplex PCR. As stored in TCRdb, this immuneACCESS dataset retains in-frame rearrangements with V and J assigned. A fraction of the clones does not appear; measured against another copy, unresolved V genes explain less than half of the discrepancy, and the remainder lacks a known reason. The sample has over 70,000 clones on record, roughly 80% of them singletons. The ten largest make up over 20% of the sample. The specimen was PBMCs. Source of these receptors: a woman between 45 and 60 years old in good health and CMV-seropositive.

The J gene is TRBJ2-6, the V gene TRBV6-4; D call uncertain. Germline CDR1 and CDR2: MRHNA and SNTAGT. This CDR3 contains 13 residues. CDR3 coding DNA: TGTCACTACTCCCCCTCTGGGGCCAACGTCCTGACTTTC. Its translation: CHYSPSGANVLTF.

V usage is TRBV5-1 and J usage is TRBJ2-3; TRBD1 matches 7 bases. This CDR3 is built from 14 residues. The trim removed 7 bases at V and 4 bases at J, leaving 9 bases unmatched. Per the germline V gene, CDR1 is SGHRS and CDR2 is YFSETQ. The chain's CDR3 is CASHRGDGADTQYF. The CDR3, as DNA: TGCGCCAGCCACAGGGGAGATGGCGCAGATACGCAGTATTTT.

The genes are TRBV6-5 and TRBJ1-6; D is perhaps TRBD1 (5 bases). The CDR3 runs 15 residues. V dropped 8 bases and J dropped 9 bases, with 20 bases sitting between them. Germline V gene data show CDR1 as MNHEY and CDR2 as SVGAGI. This CDR3 reads CASRASARGGSPLHF. Here the CDR3 DNA reads TGTGCCAGCCGCGCATCGGCTAGGGGAGGTTCACCCCTCCACTTT.